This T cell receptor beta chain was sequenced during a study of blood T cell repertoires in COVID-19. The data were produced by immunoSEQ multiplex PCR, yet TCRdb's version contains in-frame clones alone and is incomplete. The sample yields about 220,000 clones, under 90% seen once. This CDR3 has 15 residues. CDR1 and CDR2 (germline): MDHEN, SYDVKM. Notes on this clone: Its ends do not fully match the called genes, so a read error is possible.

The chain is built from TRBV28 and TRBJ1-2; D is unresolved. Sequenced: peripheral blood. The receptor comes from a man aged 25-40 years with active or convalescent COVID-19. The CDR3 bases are TGTGCCAGCAGTTTCTTCCGTTCGGGTAACGATGGCTACACCTTC. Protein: CASSFFRSGNDGYTF.